The 8 T cell receptor beta chains in this list originate from one sample, sequenced in a study of Ad26.COV2.S vaccination and SARS-CoV-2 variants. Generated by immunoSEQ multiplex PCR, the TCRdb table keeps only in-frame clones and is missing some. Of 300,000 to 450,000 clones listed, about 91% are singletons. The sequences come from peripheral blood, collected after recovery from COVID-19. These receptors originate from a human donor who had recovered from COVID-19.

A single count supports this clone. CDR3 amino acids: CASSTRLVTIIDRDGTEAFF. In DNA, the CDR3 is TGCGCCAGCAGCACACGACTAGTCACGATCATCGACAGGGATGGGACTGAAGCTTTCTTT. The chain has TRBV4-3 and TRBJ1-1; 7 bases agree with TRBD1. Germline V gives CDR1 LGHNA, CDR2 YSLEER. The CDR3 sequence is 20 residues long. J was trimmed by 5 bases and V by 5 bases; bases with no gene match: 26.

The CDR3 reads CASSRDRVTGNTIYF. As DNA, the CDR3 is TGTGCCAGCAGCCGGGACAGGGTTACTGGAAACACCATATATTTT. The chain recombines TRBV7-6 with TRBJ1-3, with 9 bases lining up with TRBD1. V gave up 5 bases and J gave up 2 bases; unmatched junction bases: 4. This CDR3 has 15 amino acids. Germline lookup yields CDR1 SGHVS and CDR2 FNYEAQ.

The rearrangement joins TRBV28 to TRBJ2-5; D is possibly TRBD1 (5 bases). The CDR3 totals 15 residues. V was clipped by 6 bases and J by 0 bases, with 14 bases between them. The germline gives CDR1 MDHEN, CDR2 SYDVKM. The CDR3 loop is CASSLGRAYQETQYF. In DNA form, the CDR3 reads TGTGCCAGCAGCCTGGGCAGGGCCTACCAAGAGACCCAGTACTTC.

The chain carries TRBV4-3 and TRBJ1-2, with 8 bases lining up with TRBD1. Losses at the gene ends were 2 bases for V and 4 bases for J; bases not matched to a gene: 9. The V gene's germline CDR1 is LGHNA and CDR2 YSLEER. CDR3 length: 16 amino acids. The CDR3, as DNA: TGCGCCAGCAGCCAATCATTAAGGACAGGGTCCTATGGCTACACCTTC. Its translation is CASSQSLRTGSYGYTF.

The gene calls are TRBV19 and TRBJ1-2, with D possibly matching TRBD1 (6 bases). Trimming stripped 0 bases from V and 4 bases from J, with 15 bases between. Germline assignment: CDR1 LNHDA and CDR2 SQIVND (reference sequence). This CDR3 has 16 amino acids. The CDR3 region is CASSIDLDSLSYGYTF. CDR3 nucleotides: TGTGCCAGTAGTATAGATCTGGACAGTTTGAGCTATGGCTACACCTTC. Based on the CDR3 plus reference TRBV19 and TRBJ1-2, the full variable domain is DGGITQSPKYLFRKEGQNVTLSCEQNLNHDAMYWYRQDPGQGLRLIYYSQIVNDFQKGDIAEGYSVSREKKESFPLTVTSAQKNPTAFYLCASSIDLDSLSYGYTFGSGTRLTVV.

This chain links TRBV9 with TRBJ1-2; 8 bases fit TRBD1. With V trimmed by 2 bases and J by 6 bases, 6 bases remained unmatched. CDR1 SGDLS and CDR2 YYNGEE come from the germline V gene. The CDR3 runs to 14 residues. For the CDR3, the DNA is TGTGCCAGCAGCGTTCCAGGGGGCAGGGATGGCTACACCTTC. Its translation is CASSVPGGRDGYTF. Based on the CDR3 plus reference TRBV9 and TRBJ1-2, the full variable domain is DSGVTQTPKHLITATGQRVTLRCSPRSGDLSVYWYQQSLDQGLQFLIQYYNGEERAKGNILERFSAQQFPDLHSELNLSSLELGDSALYFCASSVPGGRDGYTFGSGTRLTVV.

V is TRBV5-1 and J is TRBJ1-2, with D tentatively TRBD1 (5 bases). The CDR3 length is 15 residues. Germline-derived CDR1 and CDR2 are SGHRS and YFSETQ. Trimming removed 0 bases from V and 4 bases from J, with 13 bases in between. In DNA form, the CDR3 reads TGCGCCAGCAGCTTGGCGGACATACCCGGCTATGGCTACACCTTC. As protein: CASSLADIPGYGYTF.

V is TRBV4-1 and J is TRBJ1-1, with unresolved D. The germline V gene encodes CDR1 MGHRA and CDR2 YSYEKL. The CDR3 has 15 residues. V lost 1 base and J lost 0, with 9 bases in between. The CDR3 region has the DNA TGCGCCAGCAGCCAAGCTCGTGCAGTGAACACTGAAGCTTTCTTT. It specifies CASSQARAVNTEAFF.